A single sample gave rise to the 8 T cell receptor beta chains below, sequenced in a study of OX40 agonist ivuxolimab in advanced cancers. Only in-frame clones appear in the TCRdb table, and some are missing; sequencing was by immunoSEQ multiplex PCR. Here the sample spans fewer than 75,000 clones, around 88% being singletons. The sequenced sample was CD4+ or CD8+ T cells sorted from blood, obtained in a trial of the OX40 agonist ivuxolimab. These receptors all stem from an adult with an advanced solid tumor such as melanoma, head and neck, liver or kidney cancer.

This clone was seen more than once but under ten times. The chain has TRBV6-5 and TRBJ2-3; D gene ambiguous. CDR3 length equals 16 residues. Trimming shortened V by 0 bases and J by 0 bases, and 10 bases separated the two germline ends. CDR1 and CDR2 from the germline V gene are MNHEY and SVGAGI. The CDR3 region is CASSYSRAFSTDTQYF. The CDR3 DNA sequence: TGTGCCAGCAGTTACTCCCGCGCCTTCAGCACAGATACGCAGTATTTT.

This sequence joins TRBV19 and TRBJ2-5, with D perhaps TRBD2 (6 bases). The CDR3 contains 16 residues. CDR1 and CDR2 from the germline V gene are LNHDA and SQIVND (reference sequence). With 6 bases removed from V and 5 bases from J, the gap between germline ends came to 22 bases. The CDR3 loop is CASSPRAGTPQETQYF. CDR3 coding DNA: TGTGCCAGTAGCCCCCGGGCCGGGACTCCCCAGGAGACCCAGTACTTC.

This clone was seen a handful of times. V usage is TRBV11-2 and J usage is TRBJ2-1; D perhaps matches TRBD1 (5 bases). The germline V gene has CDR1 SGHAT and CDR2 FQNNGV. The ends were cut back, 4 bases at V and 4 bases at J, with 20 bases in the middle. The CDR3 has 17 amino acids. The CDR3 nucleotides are TGTGCCAGCAGCTCGTATAGGACACTCAGAAATTACAATGAGCAGTTCTTC. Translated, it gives CASSSYRTLRNYNEQFF.

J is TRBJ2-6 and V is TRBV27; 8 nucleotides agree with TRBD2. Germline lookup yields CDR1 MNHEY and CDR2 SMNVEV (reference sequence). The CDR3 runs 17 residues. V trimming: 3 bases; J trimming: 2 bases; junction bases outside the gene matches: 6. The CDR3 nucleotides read TGTGCCAGCAGTTTTCGGGGGGGGGCCCCTGGGGCCAACGTCCTGACTTTC. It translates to CASSFRGGAPGANVLTF.

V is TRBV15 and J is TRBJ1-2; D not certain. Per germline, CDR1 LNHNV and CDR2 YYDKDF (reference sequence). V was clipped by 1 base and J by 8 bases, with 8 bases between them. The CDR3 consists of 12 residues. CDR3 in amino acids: CATSRAKYGYTF. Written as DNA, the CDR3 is TGTGCCACCAGCAGAGCCAAGTACGGCTACACCTTC.

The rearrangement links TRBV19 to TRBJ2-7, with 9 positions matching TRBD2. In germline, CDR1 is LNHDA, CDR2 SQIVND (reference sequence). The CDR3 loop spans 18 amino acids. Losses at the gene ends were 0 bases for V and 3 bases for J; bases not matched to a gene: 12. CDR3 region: CASSIERPASGNLYEQYF. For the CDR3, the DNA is TGTGCCAGTAGTATAGAAAGACCGGCTAGCGGGAATCTCTACGAGCAGTACTTC.

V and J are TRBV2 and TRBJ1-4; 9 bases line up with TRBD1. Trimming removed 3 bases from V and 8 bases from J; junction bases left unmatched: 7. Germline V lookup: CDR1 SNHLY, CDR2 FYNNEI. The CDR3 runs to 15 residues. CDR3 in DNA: TGTGCCAGCAGTGACCTGGGACAGGGTCGGGAAAAACTGTTTTTT. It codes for CASSDLGQGREKLFF.

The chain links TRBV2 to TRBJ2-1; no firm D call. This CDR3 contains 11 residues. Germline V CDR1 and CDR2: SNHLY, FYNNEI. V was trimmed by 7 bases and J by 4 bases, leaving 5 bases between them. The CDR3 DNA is TGTGCCAGCACCCAATACAATGAGCAGTTCTTC. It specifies CASTQYNEQFF.